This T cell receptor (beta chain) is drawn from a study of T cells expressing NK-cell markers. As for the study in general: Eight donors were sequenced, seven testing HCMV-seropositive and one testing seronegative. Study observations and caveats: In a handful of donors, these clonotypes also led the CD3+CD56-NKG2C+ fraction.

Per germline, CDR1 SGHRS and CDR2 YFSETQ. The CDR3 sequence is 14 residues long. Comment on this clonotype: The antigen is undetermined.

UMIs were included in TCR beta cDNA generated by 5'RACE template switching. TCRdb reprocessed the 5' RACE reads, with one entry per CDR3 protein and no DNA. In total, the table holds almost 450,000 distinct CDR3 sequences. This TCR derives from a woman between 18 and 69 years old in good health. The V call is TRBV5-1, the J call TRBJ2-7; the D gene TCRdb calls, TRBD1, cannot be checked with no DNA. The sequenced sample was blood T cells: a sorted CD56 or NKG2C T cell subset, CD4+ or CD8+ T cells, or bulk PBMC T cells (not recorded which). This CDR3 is CASSLEQGVGEQYF.